A single sample gave rise to the 9 T cell receptor beta chains below, sequenced in a study of cytomegalovirus exposure and HLA in healthy donors. Repertoires were generated with immunoSEQ multiplex PCR, while TCRdb's copy carries only in-frame clones and drops some. The data hold 210,000 or so clones, with about 90% observed a single time. The source material was PBMCs. These receptors came from a woman between 18 and 29 years old in good health and CMV-seronegative.

Only one count was recorded for this clone. Here the CDR3 reads CASSLLPGQLYF. The CDR3 DNA reads as TGTGCCAGCAGCCTTCTACCGGGACAACTGTACTTC. The chain uses TRBV5-6 and TRBJ2-7, with D tentatively TRBD1 (6 bases). V shed 4 bases and J shed 12 bases, with 17 bases lying between them. The CDR3 consists of 12 residues. Germline CDR1 SGHDT, CDR2 YYEEEE.

For this clone: The same CDR3 arises from other DNA sequences in this sample as well. The genes are TRBV27 and TRBJ1-1; D gene unclear. The V end lost 2 bases, the J end lost 1 base, and 5 bases lay between the germline ends. The CDR3 sequence is 13 residues long. Germline CDR1 MNHEY, CDR2 SMNVEV (reference sequence). In DNA form, the CDR3 reads TGTGCCAGCAGTTTAGCAGGGAACACTGAAGCTTTCTTT. Protein: CASSLAGNTEAFF.

This clone has a single count. This chain connects TRBV28 to TRBJ2-7, with TRBD1 matching over 9 bases. CDR1 and CDR2 (germline): MDHEN, SYDVKM. V lost 7 bases to trimming and J lost 5 bases; unmatched junction nucleotides: 9. This CDR3 has 14 residues. CDR3 in amino acids: CASTGTTGGNEQYF. For the CDR3, the DNA is TGTGCCAGCACCGGAACGACAGGGGGAAACGAGCAGTACTTC.

The chain joins TRBV2 to TRBJ1-2; 8 bases map to TRBD1. The CDR3 contains 14 residues. Germline V lookup: CDR1 SNHLY, CDR2 FYNNEI. J gave up 7 bases and V 7 bases, and 11 bases lay outside the gene matches. As DNA, the CDR3 is TGTGCCAGCACGCTCACAGGGGGAACCCCTGGCTACACCTTC. Translated: CASTLTGGTPGYTF. Supplemented by reference TRBV2 and TRBJ1-2, the full variable domain reads EPEVTQTPSHQVTQMGQEVILRCVPISNHLYFYWYRQILGQKVEFLVSFYNNEISEKSEIFDDQFSVERPDGSNFTLKIRSTKLEDSAMYFCASTLTGGTPGYTFGSGTRLTVV.

This clone was detected once. V gene TRBV7-2 combines with J gene TRBJ2-1; D ambiguous. Trimming removed 5 bases from V and 9 bases from J, with 11 bases in between. CDR1 and CDR2 from the germline V gene are SGHTA and FQGNSA. This CDR3 contains 12 residues. The chain's CDR3 is CASSEVGPEQFF. The CDR3 DNA reads TGTGCCAGCAGCGAAGTTGGGCCTGAGCAGTTCTTC.

The rearrangement joins TRBV28 to TRBJ2-7; TRBD1 matches 8 bases. The CDR3 has 13 residues. The germline V gene has CDR1 MDHEN and CDR2 SYDVKM. V trimming: 2 bases; J trimming: 9 bases; junction bases outside the gene matches: 6. The CDR3 nucleotides read TGTGCCAGCAGTTTAGGCAGGGGGCTCGTGCAGTACTTC. As protein: CASSLGRGLVQYF.

The chain joins TRBV28 to TRBJ2-2, with D tentatively TRBD1 (6 bases). The germline V and J ends were trimmed by 4 bases and 0 bases, with 12 bases remaining between them. This CDR3 is built from 16 residues. In germline, CDR1 is MDHEN, CDR2 SYDVKM. For the CDR3, the DNA is TGTGCCAGCAGTTCCGCCGGGACAACGAACACCGGGGAGCTGTTTTTT. Its protein is CASSSAGTTNTGELFF.

The gene calls are TRBV2 and TRBJ2-5; D is perhaps TRBD2 (6 bases). There are 14 residues in the CDR3. Trimming stripped 3 bases from V and 5 bases from J, with 13 bases between. Per the germline V gene, CDR1 is SNHLY and CDR2 is FYNNEI. The CDR3 DNA follows: TGTGCCAGCAGTGAGACCGGGAGAGGGGAGACCCAGTACTTC. Translated, it gives CASSETGRGETQYF.

The CDR3 DNA sequence: TGTGCCAGCAGCTTAGCGGGACTCAATCAGCCCCAGCATTTT. It specifies CASSLAGLNQPQHF. The chain recombines TRBV7-2 with TRBJ1-5; perhaps TRBD1 as D (5 bases). The germline CDR1 and CDR2 sequences are SGHTA and FQGNSA. The CDR3 has 14 amino acids. V dropped 0 bases and J dropped 3 bases, with 6 bases sitting between them.